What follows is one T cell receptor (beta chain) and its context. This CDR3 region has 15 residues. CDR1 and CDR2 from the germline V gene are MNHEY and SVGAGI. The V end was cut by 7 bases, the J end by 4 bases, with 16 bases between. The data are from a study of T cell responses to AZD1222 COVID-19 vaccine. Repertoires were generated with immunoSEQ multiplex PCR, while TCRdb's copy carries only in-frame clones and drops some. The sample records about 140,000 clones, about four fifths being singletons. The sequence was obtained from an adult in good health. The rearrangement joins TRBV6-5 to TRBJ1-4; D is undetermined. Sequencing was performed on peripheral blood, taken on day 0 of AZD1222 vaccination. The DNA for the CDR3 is TGTGCCAGCACCAAAGGGTCCAGGAGTAATGAAAAACTGTTTTTT. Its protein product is CASTKGSRSNEKLFF.